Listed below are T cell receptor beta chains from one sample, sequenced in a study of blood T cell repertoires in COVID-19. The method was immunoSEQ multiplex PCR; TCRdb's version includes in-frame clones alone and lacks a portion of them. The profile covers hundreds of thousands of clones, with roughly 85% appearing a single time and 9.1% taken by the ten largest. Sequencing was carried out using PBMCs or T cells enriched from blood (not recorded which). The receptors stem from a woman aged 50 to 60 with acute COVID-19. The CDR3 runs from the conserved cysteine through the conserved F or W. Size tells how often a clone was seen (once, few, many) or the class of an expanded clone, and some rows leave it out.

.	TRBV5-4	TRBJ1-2	CASSLGRTKDGYTF
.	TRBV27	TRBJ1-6	CASSLSSTGGVSPLHF
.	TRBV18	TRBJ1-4	CASSPRQGATNEKLFF
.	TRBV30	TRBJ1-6	CAWTPLDSPLHF
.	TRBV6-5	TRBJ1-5	CASSYSRQNNQPQHF
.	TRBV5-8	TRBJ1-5	CASSQVPGELNQPQHF
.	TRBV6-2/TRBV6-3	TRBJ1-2	CASSYAGVNYGYTF
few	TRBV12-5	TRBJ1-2	CASGVPLGFGGRTANYGYTF
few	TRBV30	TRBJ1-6	CAWSAGGISSPLHF
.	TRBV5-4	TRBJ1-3	CASSLVGSSGNTIYF
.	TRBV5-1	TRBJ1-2	CASRSQTTGPNYGYTF
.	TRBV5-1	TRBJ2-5	CASSLGQGQETQYF
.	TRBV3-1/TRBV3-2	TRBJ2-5	CASSQSGLAGNF
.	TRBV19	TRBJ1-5	CASSMGSPAGGNQPQHF
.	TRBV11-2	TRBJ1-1	CASSPTGLSAEAFF
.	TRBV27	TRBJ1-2	CASSLFPNYGYTF
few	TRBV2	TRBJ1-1	CAIPGRVMNTEAFF
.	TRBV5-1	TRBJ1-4	CASSLGFRTNEKLFF
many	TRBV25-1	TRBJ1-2	CASRTGGYGYTF
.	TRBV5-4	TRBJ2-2	CASSLEGVGELFF
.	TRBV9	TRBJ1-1	CASSVGPGSNTEAFF
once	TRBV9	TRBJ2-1	CASSFPGLAGGNEQFF
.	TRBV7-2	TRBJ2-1	CASSLAGAGGSWHEQFF
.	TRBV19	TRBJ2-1	CASSIEGGVSWGSSYNEQFF
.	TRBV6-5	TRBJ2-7	CASSYSASGGVYEQYF
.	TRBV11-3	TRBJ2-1	CASSLEVGQGMVEQFF
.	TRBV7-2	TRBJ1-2	CASSLMGTGNGYTF
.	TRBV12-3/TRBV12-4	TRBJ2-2	CASREVKAGELFF
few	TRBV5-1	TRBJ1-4	CASRGQGVEKLFF
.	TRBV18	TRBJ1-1	CASSPGDTLGTEAFF
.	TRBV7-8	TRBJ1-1	CASVGGESNTEAFF
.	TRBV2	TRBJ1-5	CASSEEAAWGPQHF
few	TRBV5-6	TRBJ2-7	CASSLDRRGYEQYF
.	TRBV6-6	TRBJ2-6	CASMLGAGANVLTF
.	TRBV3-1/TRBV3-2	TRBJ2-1	CASSQDVAGGWNEQFF
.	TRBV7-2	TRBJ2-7	CASALNGLQNYEQYF
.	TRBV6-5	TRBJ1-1	CASSNRRGNTEAFF
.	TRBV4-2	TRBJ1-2	CASSPDSLYGYTF